The entry below describes one TCR beta chain. Its antigen is unidentified. Using immunoSEQ multiplex PCR, the repertoire was profiled, and TCRdb retains in-frame clones only, with some absent. Of around 43,000 clones listed, around 90% are singletons. This record belongs to a study of T cells in localized non-small cell lung cancer. CDR1 is LGHNA and CDR2 is YNFKEQ in the germline V gene. The CDR3 totals 13 residues. V lost 0 bases, J lost 7 bases, and 9 bases lay in between. Whole-study findings and limits: Only one tumor region went through sequencing, so heterogeneity may still be there. Uninvolved adjacent lung showed the highest T cell clonality, exceeding tumor. Adjacent lung held a median roughly 56 of the top 100 tumor clones.

The rearrangement links TRBV4-2 to TRBJ1-2; D possibly corresponds to TRBD1 (5 bases). This receptor was identified in a man between 18 and 55 years old with stage I lung adenocarcinoma. The specimen comprised peripheral blood, sampled before any cancer treatment. Here the CDR3 DNA reads TGTGCCAGCAGCCAAGATCCTGGGGCTGGCTACACCTTC. This translates into CASSQDPGAGYTF.